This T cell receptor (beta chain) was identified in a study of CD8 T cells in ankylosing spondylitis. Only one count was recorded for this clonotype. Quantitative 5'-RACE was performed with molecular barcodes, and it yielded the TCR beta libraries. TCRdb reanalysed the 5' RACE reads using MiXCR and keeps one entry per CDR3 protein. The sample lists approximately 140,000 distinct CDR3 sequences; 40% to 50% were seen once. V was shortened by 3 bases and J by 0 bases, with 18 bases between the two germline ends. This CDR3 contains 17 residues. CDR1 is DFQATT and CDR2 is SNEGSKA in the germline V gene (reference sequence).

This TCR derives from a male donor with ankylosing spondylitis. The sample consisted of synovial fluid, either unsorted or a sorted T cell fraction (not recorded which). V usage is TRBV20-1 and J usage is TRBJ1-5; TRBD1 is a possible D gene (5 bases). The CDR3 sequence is CSASRGRAGYSNQPQHF. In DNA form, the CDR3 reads TGCAGTGCTAGCCGGGGACGGGCCGGGTATAGCAATCAGCCCCAGCATTTT.